This TCR beta chain was retrieved from a study of T cells expressing NK-cell markers. This CDR3 has 16 residues. Germline V gene sequence: CDR1 LGHDT, CDR2 YNNKEL (reference sequence). Reanalyzing the 5' RACE reads, TCRdb keeps one entry per CDR3 protein, without DNA. The data show a few hundred thousand distinct CDR3 sequences, and the top ten clones hold around 0.42%. Source material: blood T cells: a sorted CD56 or NKG2C T cell subset, CD4+ or CD8+ T cells, or bulk PBMC T cells (not recorded which). V and J are TRBV3-1 and TRBJ2-5; TCRdb names TRBD2, which stays unverified in the absence of DNA. The TCR was taken from a man between 18 and 35 years old in good health. CDR3 sequence reads: CASSHSGLAGKETQYF.